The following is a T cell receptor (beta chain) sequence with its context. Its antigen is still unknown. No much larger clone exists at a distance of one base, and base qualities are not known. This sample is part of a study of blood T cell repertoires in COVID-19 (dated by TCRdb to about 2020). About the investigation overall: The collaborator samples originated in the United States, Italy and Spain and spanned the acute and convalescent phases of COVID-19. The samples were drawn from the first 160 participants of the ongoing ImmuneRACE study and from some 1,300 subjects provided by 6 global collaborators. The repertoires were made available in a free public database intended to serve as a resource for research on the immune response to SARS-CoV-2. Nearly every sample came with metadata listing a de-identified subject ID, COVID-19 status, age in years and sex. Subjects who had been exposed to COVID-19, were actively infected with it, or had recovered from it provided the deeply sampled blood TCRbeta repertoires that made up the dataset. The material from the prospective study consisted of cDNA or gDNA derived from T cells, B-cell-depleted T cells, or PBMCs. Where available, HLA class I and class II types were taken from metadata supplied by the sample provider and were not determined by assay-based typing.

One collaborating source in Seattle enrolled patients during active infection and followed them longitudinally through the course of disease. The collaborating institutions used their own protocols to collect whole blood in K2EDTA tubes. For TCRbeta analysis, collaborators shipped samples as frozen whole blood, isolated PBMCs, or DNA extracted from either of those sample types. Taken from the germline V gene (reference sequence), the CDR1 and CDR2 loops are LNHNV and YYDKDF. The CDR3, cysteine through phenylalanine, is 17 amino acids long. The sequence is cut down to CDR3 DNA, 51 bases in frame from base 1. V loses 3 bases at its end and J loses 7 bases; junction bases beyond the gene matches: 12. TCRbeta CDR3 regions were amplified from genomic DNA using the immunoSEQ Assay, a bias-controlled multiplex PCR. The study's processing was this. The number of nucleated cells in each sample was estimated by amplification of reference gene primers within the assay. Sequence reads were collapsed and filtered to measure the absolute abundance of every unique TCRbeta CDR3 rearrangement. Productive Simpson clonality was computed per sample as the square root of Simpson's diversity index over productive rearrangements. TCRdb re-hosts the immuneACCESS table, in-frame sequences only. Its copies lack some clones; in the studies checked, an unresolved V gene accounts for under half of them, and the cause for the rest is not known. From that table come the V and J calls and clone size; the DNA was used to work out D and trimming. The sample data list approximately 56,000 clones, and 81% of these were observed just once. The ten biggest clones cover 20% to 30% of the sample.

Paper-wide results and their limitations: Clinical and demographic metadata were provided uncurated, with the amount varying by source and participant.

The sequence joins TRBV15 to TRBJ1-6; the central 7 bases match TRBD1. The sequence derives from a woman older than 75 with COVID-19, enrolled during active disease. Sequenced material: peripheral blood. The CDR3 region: CATSSTGTALRNSPLHF. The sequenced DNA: TGTGCCACCAGCAGTACCGGGACAGCTCTTCGGAATTCACCCCTCCACTTT.